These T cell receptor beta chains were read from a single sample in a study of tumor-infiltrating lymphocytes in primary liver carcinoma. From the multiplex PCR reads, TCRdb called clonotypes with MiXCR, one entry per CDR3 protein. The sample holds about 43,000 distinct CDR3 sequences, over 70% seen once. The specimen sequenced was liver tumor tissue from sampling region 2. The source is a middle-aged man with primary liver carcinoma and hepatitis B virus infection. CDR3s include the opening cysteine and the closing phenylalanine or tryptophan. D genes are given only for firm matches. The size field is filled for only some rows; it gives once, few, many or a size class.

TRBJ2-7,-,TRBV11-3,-,CASNPGEVGYEQYF,TGTGCCAGCAACCCTGGAGAAGTGGGCTACGAGCAGTACTTC
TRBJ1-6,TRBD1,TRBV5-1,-,CAGSGQGGYNSPLHF,TGCGCCGGCAGCGGGCAGGGGGGGTATAATTCACCCCTCCACTTT
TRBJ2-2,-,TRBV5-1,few,CASSLHHRTNTGELSF,TGCGCCAGCAGCTTACATCATAGGACGAACACCGGGGAGCTGTCTTTT
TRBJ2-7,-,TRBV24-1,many,CATSDLTSEQYF,TGTGCCACCAGTGACCTAACTAGCGAGCAGTACTTC
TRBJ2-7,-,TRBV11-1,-,CASGGKRSYEQYF,TGTGCCAGCGGGGGGAAGCGATCCTACGAACAGTATTTC
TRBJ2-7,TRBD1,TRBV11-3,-,CATRQGVTPYEQYF,TGTGCCACACGACAGGGGGTGACTCCCTACGAGCAGTACTTC
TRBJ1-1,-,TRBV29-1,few,CSVSRGRAEVFF,TGCAGCGTCTCTCGGGGCAGGGCTGAAGTTTTCTTT
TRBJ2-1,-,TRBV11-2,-,CASTTSAVTKNFQFF,TGTGCCAGCACCACTTCGGCGGTAACCAAAAACTTTCAGTTCTTC
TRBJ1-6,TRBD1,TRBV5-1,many,CASSGQGGYNSPLHF,TGCGCCAGCAGCGGACAGGGGGGGTATAATTCACCCCTCCACTTT
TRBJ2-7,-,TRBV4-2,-,CASSHGTDSKGYEQHF,TGTGCCAGCAGCCATGGAACGGACTCAAAAGGCTATGAGCAGCACTTC
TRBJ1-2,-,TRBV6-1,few,CASSEARGLYGYTF,TGTGCCAGCAGTGAGGCCCGCGGTCTCTATGGGTACACCTTC
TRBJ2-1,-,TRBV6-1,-,CVSSIGTYYEQFF,TGTGTCAGCAGTATTGGAACATACTATGAGCAGTTCTTC
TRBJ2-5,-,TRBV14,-,CVSSQASRETQYF,TGTGTCAGCAGCCAAGCTTCAAGGGAGACCCAGTACTTC
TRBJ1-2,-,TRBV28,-,CAGNELQGRGNYGYTF,TGTGCCGGCAACGAGCTTCAGGGGCGCGGGAACTATGGTTACACCTTC
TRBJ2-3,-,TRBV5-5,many,CASSFGDTQYF,TGTGCCAGCAGCTTTGGAGATACGCAGTATTTT
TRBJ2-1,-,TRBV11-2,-,CASSLRTSSYNEQFF,TGTGCCAGCAGCCTCAGGACTTCCTCCTACAATGAGCAGTTCTTC
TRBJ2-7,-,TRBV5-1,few,CDSSSAGTEPYEQYF,TGCGACAGCAGCTCCGCCGGGACTGAACCCTACGAGCAGTACTTC
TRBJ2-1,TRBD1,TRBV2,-,CARRTGQAGGQFF,TGTGCCCGCAGGACAGGGCAAGCAGGAGGGCAGTTCTTC
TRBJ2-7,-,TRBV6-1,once,CASCVQWRSYEQYF,TGTGCCAGCTGTGTACAGTGGAGATCCTACGAGCAGTACTTC
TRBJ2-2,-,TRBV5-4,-,CASSLAHGINTGELFF,TGTGCCAGCAGCTTAGCCCACGGGATCAATACCGGGGAGCTGTTTTTT
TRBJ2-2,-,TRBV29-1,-,CSVGTRPNIGELLF,TGCAGCGTTGGGACAAGGCCAAACATCGGGGAGCTGTTATTT
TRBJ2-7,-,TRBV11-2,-,CACSLSAFEQYF,TGTGCCTGCAGCTTGTCAGCTTTCGAGCAGTACTTC
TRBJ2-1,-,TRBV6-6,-,CASSSRTTSLGQFF,TGCGCCAGCAGTTCCCGGACTACCTCCCTCGGGCAGTTCTTC
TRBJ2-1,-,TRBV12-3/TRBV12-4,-,CASSTRTERFF,TGTGCCAGCAGTACGCGCACGGAACGGTTCTTC
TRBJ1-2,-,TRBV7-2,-,CASSLEGTYGYTF,TGTGCCAGCAGCTTAGAGGGGACCTATGGCTACACCTTC
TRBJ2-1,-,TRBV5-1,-,CASNPDGYDEQFF,TGCGCCAGCAACCCGGACGGGTACGATGAGCAGTTCTTC